The rows below give T cell receptor beta chains drawn from one sample of a study of OX40 agonist ivuxolimab in advanced cancers. TCRdb's copy holds only in-frame clones and misses some; the assay was immunoSEQ multiplex PCR. Among 81,000 or so clones, 85% to 90% were seen once, and the ten largest hold approximately 0.45%. The source was CD4+ or CD8+ T cells sorted from blood, collected in a trial of the OX40 agonist ivuxolimab. These receptors were collected from an adult with an advanced solid tumor such as melanoma, head and neck, liver or kidney cancer. Each CDR3 is given with its conserved first and last residue. Fields, in order: V gene, clone size, J gene, D gene, CDR3 DNA, CDR3 protein. The D gene is left open where the match is weak. Some rows mark clone size as missing; the rest say once, few, many or name a class of expanded clone.

TRBV9,-,TRBJ1-3,-,TGTGCCAGCAGCGTCCAGGGTACGGGAAACACCATATATTTT,CASSVQGTGNTIYF
TRBV5-1,-,TRBJ2-3,-,TGCGCCAGCAGCTTGCAGGCGGGAAGCACAGATACGCAGTATTTT,CASSLQAGSTDTQYF
TRBV7-3,-,TRBJ1-1,-,TGTGCCAGCAGGAGAAACATGAACACTGAAGCTTTCTTT,CASRRNMNTEAFF
TRBV5-6,once,TRBJ2-1,-,TGTGCCAGCAGCCCTAGTGGGGGGGCTCTCAATGAGCAGTTCTTC,CASSPSGGALNEQFF
TRBV28,-,TRBJ1-2,-,TGTGCCAGCAGTTTACCCGGTGGTACCGGTAATGGCTACACCTTC,CASSLPGGTGNGYTF
TRBV5-5,once,TRBJ2-3,-,TGTGCCAGCAGCTCCCCCGTAGGGACCATCGATACGCAGTATTTT,CASSSPVGTIDTQYF
TRBV29-1,-,TRBJ1-1,-,TGCAGCGTTGTCTCCGTGTCGAGGAACACTGAAGCTTTCTTT,CSVVSVSRNTEAFF
TRBV21-1,-,TRBJ2-3,-,TGTGCCAGCAGCAATGGGACTAGCGGGGGGTTTAGCACAGATACGCAGTATTTT,CASSNGTSGGFSTDTQYF
TRBV7-3,-,TRBJ1-6,TRBD1,TGTGCCAGCAGCGACCTCGGAGGGGGCAATTCACCCCTCCACTTT,CASSDLGGGNSPLHF
TRBV6-6,-,TRBJ1-1,-,TGTGCCAGCAGTTCGCCGGGGGGTTCAACTGAAGCTTTCTTT,CASSSPGGSTEAFF
TRBV7-9,once,TRBJ2-7,-,TGTGCCAGCAGGGACAAAAACGGCCACGAGCAGTACTTC,CASRDKNGHEQYF